A single count supports the clone carrying this TCR beta chain. What it binds is not known. The data are from a study of T-cell memory formation after mild COVID-19. Study overall: Clusters of TCRs were largely donor specific.

Constant-segment primers served in 5'RACE that generated TCR alpha and TCR beta cDNA libraries bearing sample barcodes and UMIs. TCRdb analysed the 5' RACE reads with MiXCR anew, one entry per CDR3 protein. The table has roughly 350,000 distinct CDR3 sequences, approximately 29% seen once; the top ten hold about 13%. Study findings and constraints: CM and EM subsets held most contracting CD4+ clones; EMRA held CD8+ ones. Day 15 to 85 contracting clones showed balanced CD4/CD8; day 15 to 37 expanders favored CD4+.

Germline V gene lookup returns CDR1 LNHDA and CDR2 SQIVND (reference sequence). The CDR3 length is 15 residues. V was clipped by 6 bases and J by 2 bases; unmatched bases: 9. Specimen: PBMCs or a T cell subset sorted from them (not recorded which). This clonotype originated in an adult woman who had mild COVID-19 (a few samples of this study predate the infection). Cell type and time point are not known. The chain joins TRBV19 to TRBJ2-7, with 8 bases identical to TRBD2. Here the CDR3 reads CASSQTSGVAYEQYF. Here the CDR3 DNA reads TGTGCCAGTAGCCAAACTAGCGGAGTTGCCTACGAGCAGTACTTC.